This T cell receptor (beta chain) was sequenced during a study of spatial heterogeneity in lung cancer. Germline V gene sequence: CDR1 SQVTM, CDR2 ANQGSEA. There are 14 residues in the CDR3. Trimming took 4 bases from V and 6 from J; bases not matched to a gene: 6. The presence of a unique molecular identifier marked each TCR cDNA molecule. TCRdb reprocessed the 5' RACE reads with MiXCR, giving one entry per CDR3 protein. This sample has tens of thousands of distinct CDR3 sequences, with about 12% found just once. This clonotype was seen ten or more times. Time point defined: sample taken at primary tumor resection. No cell sorting; template was whole RNA from tumor, lung tissue or PBMC.

The chain joins TRBV29-1 to TRBJ2-7; 13 bases are a match to TRBD2. The sample was PBMCs, taken at surgery. The source of this sequence is a male donor with early-stage non-small cell lung cancer. The CDR3 DNA reads as TGCAGCGTTGCCGGACTAGCGGGGGCGTCCGAGCAGTACTTC. It yields the protein CSVAGLAGASEQYF.